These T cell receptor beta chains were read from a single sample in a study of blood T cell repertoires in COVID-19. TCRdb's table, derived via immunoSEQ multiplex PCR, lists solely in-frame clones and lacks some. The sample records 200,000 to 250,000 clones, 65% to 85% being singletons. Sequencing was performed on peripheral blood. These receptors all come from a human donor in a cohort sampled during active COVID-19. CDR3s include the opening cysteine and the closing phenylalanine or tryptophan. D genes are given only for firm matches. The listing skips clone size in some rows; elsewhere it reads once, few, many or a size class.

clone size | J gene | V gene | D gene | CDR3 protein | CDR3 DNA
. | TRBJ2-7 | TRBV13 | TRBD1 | CASSRQGYEQYF | TGTGCCAGCAGTCGACAGGGTTACGAGCAGTACTTC
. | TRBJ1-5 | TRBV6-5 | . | CASSPQAYSNQPQHF | TGTGCCAGCAGTCCACAGGCATATAGCAATCAGCCCCAGCATTTT
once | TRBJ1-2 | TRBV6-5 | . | CASSRMGGLDYGYTF | TGTGCCAGCAGCCGTATGGGGGGGCTGGACTATGGCTACACCTTC
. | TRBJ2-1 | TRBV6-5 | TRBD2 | CASSYSSGRRNEQFF | TGTGCCAGCAGTTACTCGAGCGGGAGGCGCAATGAGCAGTTCTTC
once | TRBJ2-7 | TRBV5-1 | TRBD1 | CASSFLGQATYEQYF | TGCGCCAGCAGCTTCCTAGGACAGGCGACCTACGAGCAGTACTTC
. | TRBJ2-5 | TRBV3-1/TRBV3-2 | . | CASSPLGRGEETQYF | TGTGCCAGCAGCCCCCTCGGCAGGGGAGAAGAGACCCAGTACTTC
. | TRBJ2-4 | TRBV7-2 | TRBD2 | CASSSGGIVDIQYF | TGTGCCAGCAGTTCGGGGGGTATAGTTGACATTCAGTACTTC
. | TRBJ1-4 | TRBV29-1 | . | CSVGGGNNEKLFF | TGCAGCGTTGGGGGAGGTAATAATGAAAAACTGTTTTTT
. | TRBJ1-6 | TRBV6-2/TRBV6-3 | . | CASSRSRGGTSPLHF | TGTGCCAGCAGTCGAAGCCGGGGGGGAACGTCACCCCTCCACTTT
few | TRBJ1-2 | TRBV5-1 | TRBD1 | CASSPDRARGGYTF | TGCGCCAGCAGCCCGGACAGGGCAAGAGGTGGCTACACCTTC
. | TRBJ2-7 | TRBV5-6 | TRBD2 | CASTMILAGTSYEQYF | TGTGCCAGCACCATGATACTAGCGGGGACGTCCTACGAGCAGTACTTC
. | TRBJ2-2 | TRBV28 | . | CASSLMSRGPGELFF | TGTGCCAGCAGTTTAATGTCCCGAGGGCCCGGGGAGCTGTTTTTT
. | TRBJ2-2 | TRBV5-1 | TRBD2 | CASSLAASGTAGTGELFF | TGCGCCAGCAGCTTGGCGGCTAGCGGGACCGCGGGAACCGGGGAGCTGTTTTTT
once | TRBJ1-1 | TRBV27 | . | CASSQNYGSSTEAFF | TGTGCCAGCAGTCAGAACTACGGGAGCTCCACTGAAGCTTTCTTT
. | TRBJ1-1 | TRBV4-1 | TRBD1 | CASSHPKGTGVTEAFF | TGCGCCAGCAGCCATCCTAAGGGGACAGGGGTCACTGAAGCTTTCTTT
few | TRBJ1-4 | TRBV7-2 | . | CASSPSTNEKLFF | TGTGCCAGCAGCCCGTCGACTAATGAAAAACTGTTTTTT
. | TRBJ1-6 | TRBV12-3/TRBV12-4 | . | CASSLNQNSPLHF | TGTGCCAGCAGTTTAAATCAGAATTCACCCCTCCACTTT
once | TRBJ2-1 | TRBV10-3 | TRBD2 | CAISLGLAGANEQFF | TGTGCCATCAGCCTGGGACTAGCGGGAGCGAATGAGCAGTTCTTC
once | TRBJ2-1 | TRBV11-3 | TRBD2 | CASSLSGSSYNEQFF | TGTGCCAGCAGCTTAAGCGGGAGCTCCTACAATGAGCAGTTCTTC
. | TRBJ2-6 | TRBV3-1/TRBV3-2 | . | CATGVSGSGANVLTF | TGTGCCACCGGTGTCTCGGGCTCTGGGGCCAACGTCCTGACTTTC
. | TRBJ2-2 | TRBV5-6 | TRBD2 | CASSRPGLGVAGELFF | TGTGCCAGCAGCCGGCCGGGACTAGGGGTGGCCGGGGAGCTGTTTTTT
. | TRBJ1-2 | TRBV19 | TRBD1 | CASSIPFERTGDYGYTF | TGTGCCAGTAGTATACCATTTGAGAGGACAGGCGACTATGGCTACACCTTC